This T cell receptor beta chain was identified during a study of T cell changes during pregnancy in multiple sclerosis. Germline assignment: CDR1 SGHTA and CDR2 FQGTGA. The V segment lost 2 bases and the J segment 4 bases; nucleotides outside the gene matches: 7. The CDR3 has 15 amino acids. Only in-frame clones appear in the TCRdb table, and some are missing; sequencing was by immunoSEQ multiplex PCR. This table holds tens of thousands of clones, around 94% found once. The receptor comes from a female donor in good health, enrolled as a control in a pregnancy study. Source: peripheral blood, taken in the third trimester of pregnancy. The chain has TRBV7-3 and TRBJ2-7; TRBD2 matches 8 bases. The CDR3 sequence: CASSLRGGNQYEQYF. In DNA, the CDR3 is TGTGCCAGCAGCTTACGCGGGGGGAATCAGTACGAGCAGTACTTC. Full variable domain (remainder filled in from reference TRBV7-3 and TRBJ2-7): GAGVSQTPSNKVTEKGKYVELRCDPISGHTALYWYRQSLGQGPEFLIYFQGTGAADDSGLPNDRFFAVRPEGSVSTLKIQRTERGDSAVYLCASSLRGGNQYEQYFGPGTRLTVT.